This TCR beta chain was sequenced during a study of T cell repertoires in cytomegalovirus infection. Turning to the study itself: Matching HLA type and CMV infection were both indicated by public TCR beta signatures.

Concerning this clonotype: The antigen is undetermined.

Study-level findings and limits: Carriage of CMV together with the relevant HLA was identifiable through cumulative public TCR beta family frequency.

TCRdb recomputed calls from the reads with MiXCR, one row per CDR3 protein. Of roughly 310,000 distinct CDR3 sequences listed, about 17% were seen once; the top ten hold around 12%. The CDR3 is 14 residues long. Germline CDR1 and CDR2: SGHTA and FQGNSA. The V gene end was trimmed by 4 bases and the J gene end by 6 bases; junction bases not matched to a gene: 2. The V gene is TRBV7-2, the J gene TRBJ1-4, with 10 nucleotides matching TRBD1. This TCR was sampled from a human donor in good health (CMV status not recorded). Some clones in this sample may be carry-over from other donors' samples. Sequencing was done on a sample of PBMCs. The CDR3 DNA follows: TGTGCCAGCAGCTGGACAGGGGGAGATGAAAAACTGTTTTTT. Its translation is CASSWTGGDEKLFF.